Sequencing of this TCR beta chain was carried out in a study of PD-1 blockade in classical Hodgkin lymphoma (dated by TCRdb to the early 2020s). Study-wide context: Nivolumab dosing was 3 mg/kg intravenously every 2 weeks, continuing until either disease progression or unacceptable toxicity. To define a peripheral blood immune signature of response to PD-1 blockade in classical Hodgkin lymphoma, the study combined TCR beta sequencing with CyTOF.

The Qiagen DNeasy kit was used to extract genomic DNA both from unsorted PBMCs and from the negatively selected CD4+ and CD8+ fractions. Using primers that anneal to V and J segments, immunoSEQ multiplex PCR amplified the TCR beta CDR3 regions. Amplification bias was minimized using a synthetic immune receptor repertoire, and residual bias was removed computationally after sequencing. The paper's data handling went like this. Repertoire diversity was quantified as the Shannon entropy index using custom Python scripts. Unsorted, CD4+ and CD8+ repertoires were analyzed separately, except for combined analyses in which CD4+ and CD8+ sequences were merged in silico. Clonal expansion was defined as at least a 2-fold frequency increase after treatment relative to C1D1, with a pseudocount of 0.5 for undetected baseline clones. Singleton clones were defined as clones with 0 or 1 copy at C1D1, and non-singleton clones were defined as clones with 2 or more copies. Clones expanded in unsorted samples were annotated as CD4+, CD8+ or unknown by matching protein sequences in sorted samples from the same patient. Wilcoxon tests on paired samples were used to test diversity changes from C1D1 to C4D1. The table was pulled from immuneACCESS by TCRdb, which kept in-frame rearrangements only. Such tables lose some clones; where checked, under half of the loss comes from unresolved V genes, and the rest has no known cause. D and trimming were read from the DNA, whereas the V and J calls and clone size are those reported in that table. In all, the sample holds around 13,000 clones, and about nine tenths of those were seen once. The biggest ten clones account for more than 0.8% of the sample.

V is cut back by 3 bases and J by 2 bases, with 2 bases in the junction unmatched. The CDR3, cysteine through phenylalanine, is 15 amino acids long. The retained sequence is limited to the CDR3, 45 bases, with the frame set at the first base. Via the germline V gene (reference sequence), CDR1 is SEHNR and CDR2 FQNEAQ. According to the study, the label for this sample's time point signals: cycle 4 day 1 (C4D1), after 6 weeks of nivolumab. Every trial patient had relapsed following autologous stem cell transplantation, and prior brentuximab vedotin exposure was what differed among cohorts A, B and C. Magnetic negative selection with a Miltenyi CD4+ T cell isolation kit was used to purify CD4+ T cells from thawed PBMCs. The trial cohort included 55 to 60 patients with relapsed/refractory classical Hodgkin lymphoma, and each patient had a best overall response of complete response, partial response or progressive disease. Trial patients were treated with single-agent nivolumab in the multi-cohort phase II CheckMate 205 trial. An independent review committee assessed best overall response by applying the 2007 International Working Group response criteria. PBMCs from the trial were collected at three points: immediately before nivolumab initiation (C1D1), and during therapy at cycle 2 day 1 and cycle 4 day 1. Peripheral blood was collected in 8 mL Vacutainer Cell Preparation Tubes, from which PBMCs were isolated by centrifugation and then cryopreserved. Purified CD4+ and CD8+ fractions were prepared only for cases with an additional available PBMC sample. Magnetically labelled cells were removed on LS columns in a quadroMACS separator, and the flow-through was collected as the purified fraction.

The research as a whole found: A significant rise by C4D1 was seen in CD4+ but not CD8+ TCR diversity (p=0.0027 vs p=0.16), with the rise being most apparent in complete responders (p=0.02). The study was limited to a single clinical trial cohort, and causes of repertoire differences, possibly disease activity or prior therapy, remained undefined. Diversity was lower in patients who began nivolumab less than 1 year after ASCT, so these patients were left out of later analyses to avoid confounding by immune reconstitution. Newly diagnosed patients were reported to have lower baseline TCR diversity than healthy donors, and relapsed/refractory patients were reported to have lower baseline TCR diversity still. Trial patients with a complete response had baseline diversity similar to that of newly diagnosed patients, while partial responders and progressors had significantly lower diversity.

This clone is a singleton in its sample. The antigen this receptor binds is unknown. No quality values exist for individual bases; no much larger clone is one base distant. The V gene is TRBV7-9 and the J gene is TRBJ2-3; TRBD1 aligns with 10 central bases. This receptor was obtained from a human donor with classical Hodgkin lymphoma. The material sequenced was CD4+ T cells from blood, taken before the fourth cycle of nivolumab. In nucleotides, the sequence is TGTGCCAGCAGCTTGGGACAGGGGAACACAGATACGCAGTATTTT. Protein translation: CASSLGQGNTDTQYF.